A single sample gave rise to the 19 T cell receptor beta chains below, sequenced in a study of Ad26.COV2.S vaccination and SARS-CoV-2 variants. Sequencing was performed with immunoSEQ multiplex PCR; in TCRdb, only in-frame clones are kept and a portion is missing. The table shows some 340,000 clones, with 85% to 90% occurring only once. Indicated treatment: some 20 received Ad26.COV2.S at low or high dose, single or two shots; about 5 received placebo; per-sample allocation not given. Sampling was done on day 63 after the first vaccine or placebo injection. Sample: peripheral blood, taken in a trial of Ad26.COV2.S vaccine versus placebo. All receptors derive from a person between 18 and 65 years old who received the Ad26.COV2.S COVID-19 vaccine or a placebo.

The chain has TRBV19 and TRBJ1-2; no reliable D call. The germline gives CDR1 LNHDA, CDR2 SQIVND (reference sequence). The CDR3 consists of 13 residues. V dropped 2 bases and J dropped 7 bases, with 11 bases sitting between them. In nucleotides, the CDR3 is TGTGCCAGTAGTATAAGGCAAGCTTTTGGCTACACCTTC. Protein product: CASSIRQAFGYTF.

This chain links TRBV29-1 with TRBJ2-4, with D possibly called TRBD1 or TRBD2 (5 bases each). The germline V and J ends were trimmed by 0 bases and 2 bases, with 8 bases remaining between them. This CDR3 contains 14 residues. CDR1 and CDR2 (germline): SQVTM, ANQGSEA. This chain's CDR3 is CSVEDGGTKNIQYF. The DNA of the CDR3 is TGCAGCGTTGAAGATGGGGGAACCAAAAACATTCAGTACTTC.

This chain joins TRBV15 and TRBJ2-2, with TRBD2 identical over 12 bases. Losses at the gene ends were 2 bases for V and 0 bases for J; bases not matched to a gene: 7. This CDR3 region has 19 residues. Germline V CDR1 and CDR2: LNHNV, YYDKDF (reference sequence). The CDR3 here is CATSRLWTSGATNTGELFF. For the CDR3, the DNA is TGTGCCACCAGCAGACTGTGGACTAGCGGGGCTACGAACACCGGGGAGCTGTTTTTT.

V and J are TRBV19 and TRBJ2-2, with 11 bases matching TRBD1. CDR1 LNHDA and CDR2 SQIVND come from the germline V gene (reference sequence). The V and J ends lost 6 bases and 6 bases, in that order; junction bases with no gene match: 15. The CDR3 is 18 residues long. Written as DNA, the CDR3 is TGTGCCAGTAGGAAACACCGGGACAGGGGGATCGTGTCCGGGGAGCTGTTTTTT. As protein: CASRKHRDRGIVSGELFF.

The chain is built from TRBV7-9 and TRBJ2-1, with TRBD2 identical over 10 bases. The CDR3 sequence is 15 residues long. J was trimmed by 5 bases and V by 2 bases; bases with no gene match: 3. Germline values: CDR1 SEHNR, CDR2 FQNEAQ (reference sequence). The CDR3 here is CASSLRLAGDNEQFF. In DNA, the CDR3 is TGTGCCAGCAGCTTACGGCTAGCGGGGGACAATGAGCAGTTCTTC.

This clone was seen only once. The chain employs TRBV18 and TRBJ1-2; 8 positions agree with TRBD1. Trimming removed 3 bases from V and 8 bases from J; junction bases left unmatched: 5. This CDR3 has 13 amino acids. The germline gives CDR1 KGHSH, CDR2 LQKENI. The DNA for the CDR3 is TGTGCCAGCTCACCTACGGACAGGGAGGGCTACACCTTC. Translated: CASSPTDREGYTF.

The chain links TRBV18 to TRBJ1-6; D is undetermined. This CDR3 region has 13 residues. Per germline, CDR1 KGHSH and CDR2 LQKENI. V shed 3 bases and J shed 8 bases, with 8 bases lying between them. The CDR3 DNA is TGTGCCAGCTCACCTGTTGTTGATTCACCCCTCCACTTT. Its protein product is CASSPVVDSPLHF.

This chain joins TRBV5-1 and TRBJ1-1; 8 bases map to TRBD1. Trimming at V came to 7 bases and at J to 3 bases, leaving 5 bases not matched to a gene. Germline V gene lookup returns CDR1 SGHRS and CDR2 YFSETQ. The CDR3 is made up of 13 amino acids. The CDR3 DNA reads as TGCGCCAGCCGGAACAGGGGGGACACTGAAGCTTTCTTT. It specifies CASRNRGDTEAFF.

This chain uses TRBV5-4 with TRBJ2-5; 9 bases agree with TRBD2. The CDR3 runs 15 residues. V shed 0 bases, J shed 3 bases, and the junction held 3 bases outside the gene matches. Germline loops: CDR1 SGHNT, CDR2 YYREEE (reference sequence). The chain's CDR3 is CASSLAASGEETQYF. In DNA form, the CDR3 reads TGTGCCAGCAGCTTGGCCGCTAGCGGGGAAGAGACCCAGTACTTC.

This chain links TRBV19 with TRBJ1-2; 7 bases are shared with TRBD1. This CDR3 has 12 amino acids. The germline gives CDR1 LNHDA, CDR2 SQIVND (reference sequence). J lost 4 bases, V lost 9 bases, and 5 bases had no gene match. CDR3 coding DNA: TGTGCCAGCGCGGACAGGAGCTATGGCTACACCTTC. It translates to CASADRSYGYTF.

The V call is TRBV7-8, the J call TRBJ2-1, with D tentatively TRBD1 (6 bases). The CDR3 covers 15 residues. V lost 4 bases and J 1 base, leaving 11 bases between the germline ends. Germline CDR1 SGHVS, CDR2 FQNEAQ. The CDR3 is CASSWVGGSYNEQFF. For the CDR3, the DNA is TGTGCCAGCAGCTGGGTAGGGGGTTCCTACAATGAGCAGTTCTTC. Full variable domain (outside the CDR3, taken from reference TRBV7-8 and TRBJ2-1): GAGVSQSPRYKVAKRGQDVALRCDPISGHVSLFWYQQALGQGPEFLTYFQNEAQLDKSGLPSDRFFAERPEGSVSTLKIQRTQQEDSAVYLCASSWVGGSYNEQFFGPGTRLTVL.

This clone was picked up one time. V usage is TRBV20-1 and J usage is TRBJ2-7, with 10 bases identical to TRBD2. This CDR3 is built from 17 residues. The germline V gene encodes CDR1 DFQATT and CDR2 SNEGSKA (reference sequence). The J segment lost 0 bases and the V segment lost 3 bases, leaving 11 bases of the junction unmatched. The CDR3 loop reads CSASLVSGGESSYEQYF. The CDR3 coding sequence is TGCAGTGCTAGTTTGGTGAGCGGGGGGGAGAGCTCCTACGAGCAGTACTTC.

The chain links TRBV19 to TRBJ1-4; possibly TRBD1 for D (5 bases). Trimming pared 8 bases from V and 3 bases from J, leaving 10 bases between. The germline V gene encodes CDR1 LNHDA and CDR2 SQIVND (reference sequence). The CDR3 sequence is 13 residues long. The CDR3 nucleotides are TGTGCCAGTGCAGGGAGGGCTAATGAAAAACTGTTTTTT. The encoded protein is CASAGRANEKLFF.

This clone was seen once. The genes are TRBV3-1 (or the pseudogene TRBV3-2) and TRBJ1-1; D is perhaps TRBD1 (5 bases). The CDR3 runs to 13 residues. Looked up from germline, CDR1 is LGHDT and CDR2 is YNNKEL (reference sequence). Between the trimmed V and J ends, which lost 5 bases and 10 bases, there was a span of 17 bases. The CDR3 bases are TGTGCCAGCAGCTCCCCCATAACAGGCTCAGCTTTCTTT. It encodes CASSSPITGSAFF.

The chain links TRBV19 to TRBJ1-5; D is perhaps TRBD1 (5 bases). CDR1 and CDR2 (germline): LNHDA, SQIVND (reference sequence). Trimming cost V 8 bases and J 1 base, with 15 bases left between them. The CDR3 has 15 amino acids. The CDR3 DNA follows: TGTGCCAGTCAAAAGTGGGGCGAGAGCAATCAGCCCCAGCATTTT. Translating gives CASQKWGESNQPQHF.

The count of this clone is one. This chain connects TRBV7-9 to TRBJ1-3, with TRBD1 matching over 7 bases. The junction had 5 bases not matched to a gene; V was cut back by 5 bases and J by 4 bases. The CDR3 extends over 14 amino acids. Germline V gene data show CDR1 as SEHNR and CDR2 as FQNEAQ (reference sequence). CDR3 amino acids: CASSPSGQGNTIYF. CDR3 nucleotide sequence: TGTGCCAGCAGCCCTTCGGGACAGGGAAACACCATATATTTT.

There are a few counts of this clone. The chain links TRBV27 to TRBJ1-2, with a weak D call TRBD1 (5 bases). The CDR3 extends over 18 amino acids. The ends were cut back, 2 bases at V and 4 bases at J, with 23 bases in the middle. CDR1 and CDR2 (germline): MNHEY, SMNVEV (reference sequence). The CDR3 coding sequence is TGTGCCAGCAGTTTAATTTCCGTGTCCCCGGGGACGATCTATGGCTACACCTTC. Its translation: CASSLISVSPGTIYGYTF.

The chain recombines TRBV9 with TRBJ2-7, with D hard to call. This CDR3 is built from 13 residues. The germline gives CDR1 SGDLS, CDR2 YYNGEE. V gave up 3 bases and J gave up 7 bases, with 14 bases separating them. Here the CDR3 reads CASSADFVSEQYF. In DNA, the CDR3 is TGTGCCAGCAGCGCCGACTTCGTGTCAGAGCAGTACTTC.

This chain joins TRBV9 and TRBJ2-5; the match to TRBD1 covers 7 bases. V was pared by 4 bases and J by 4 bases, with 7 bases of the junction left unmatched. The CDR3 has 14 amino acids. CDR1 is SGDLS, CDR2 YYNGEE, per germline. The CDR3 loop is CASSRQGRGETQYF. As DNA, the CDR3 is TGTGCCAGCAGCCGACAGGGTAGGGGAGAGACCCAGTACTTC.